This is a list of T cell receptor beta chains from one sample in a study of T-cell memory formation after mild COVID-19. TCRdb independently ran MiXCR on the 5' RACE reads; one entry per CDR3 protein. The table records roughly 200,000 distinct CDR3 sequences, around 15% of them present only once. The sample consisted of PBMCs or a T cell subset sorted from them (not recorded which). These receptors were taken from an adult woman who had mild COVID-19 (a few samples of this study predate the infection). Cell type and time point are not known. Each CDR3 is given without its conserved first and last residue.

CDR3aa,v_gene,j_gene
ASSPANLMNTEAF,TRBV12-3/TRBV12-4,TRBJ1-1
ASSLKGTLRGTEAF,TRBV7-2,TRBJ1-1
ASRLQGASYNEQF,TRBV3-1,TRBJ2-1
ASSLESQGGYGYT,TRBV27,TRBJ1-2
ASSIWTGWSNQPQH,TRBV9,TRBJ1-5
ASSLGGLAGGRPYEQY,TRBV27,TRBJ2-7
ASSSRGWQF,TRBV5-1,TRBJ2-1
ASSQGLKRGGKDTQY,TRBV4-1,TRBJ2-3
ASSFRPNLEAF,TRBV12-3/TRBV12-4,TRBJ1-1
ASSLDSRSLGDTQY,TRBV7-2,TRBJ2-3
ASSLSVGELF,TRBV12-3/TRBV12-4,TRBJ2-2
ASSTGQGADGYT,TRBV7-8,TRBJ1-2
ASSPGTGAQETQY,TRBV18,TRBJ2-5
ASMDRGYGYT,TRBV6-2/TRBV6-3,TRBJ1-2
ASSLNSGVVNYGYT,TRBV27,TRBJ1-2
ASSLGGLQETQY,TRBV5-4,TRBJ2-5
SAAQRSGNTIY,TRBV20-1,TRBJ1-3
ASSPTPQFEQF,TRBV4-2,TRBJ2-1
SANRQRWGETQY,TRBV20-1,TRBJ2-5
ASSEQGSDTEAF,TRBV7-2,TRBJ1-1
ASSPTTSGGTQY,TRBV7-3,TRBJ2-5
ASSQEWGAGTEAF,TRBV4-1,TRBJ1-1
ASSYSNFRAGELF,TRBV6-2/TRBV6-3,TRBJ2-2